The 5 T cell receptor beta chains in this list originate from one sample, sequenced in a study of T cells in Graves' hyperthyroidism and ophthalmopathy. Amplification of TCR beta CDR3 regions used RNA as the template. Using the HTBI primer set, a first-round RT-PCR was run on the TCR CDR3. TCRdb re-called the multiplex PCR reads through MiXCR, storing one row per CDR3 protein. The sample lists about 610,000 distinct CDR3 sequences, 14% to 15% occurring once. Specimen: blood. The receptor set was obtained from a woman in her thirties or forties with Graves' ophthalmopathy.

This clonotype showed up just a few times. The CDR3 sequence: CASIRGSLVNGANVLTF. Written as DNA, the CDR3 is TGTGCCAGCATACGGGGCAGTTTAGTGAATGGGGCCAACGTCCTGACTTTC. V and J are TRBV7-9 and TRBJ2-6; D might be TRBD1 or TRBD2, each matching 5 bases. Between the trimmed V and J ends, which lost 7 bases and 3 bases, there was a span of 19 bases. The CDR3 consists of 17 residues. Germline V lookup: CDR1 SEHNR, CDR2 FQNEAQ (reference sequence).

This clonotype was seen at least ten times. V usage is TRBV12-3 or TRBV12-4 and J usage is TRBJ1-5; no clear D gene. The CDR3 sequence is 14 residues long. Trimming cost V 2 bases and J 0 bases, with 5 bases left between them. The CDR3 DNA sequence: TGTGCCAGCAGTTTACGGCGTAGCAATCAGCCCCAGCATTTT. Residues: CASSLRRSNQPQHF.

A few counts support this clonotype. The V and J genes are TRBV5-1 and TRBJ2-7, with D maybe TRBD1 (6 bases). The V gene lost 1 base and the J gene lost 3 bases, with 17 bases spanning the gap. The germline gives CDR1 SGHRS, CDR2 YFSETQ. The CDR3 contains 16 residues. CDR3 in amino acids: CASSLRTTGIHYEQYF. The CDR3 bases are TGCGCCAGCAGCTTGAGGACCACAGGGATCCACTACGAGCAGTACTTC.

Many counts were recorded for this clonotype. V usage is TRBV12-3 or TRBV12-4 and J usage is TRBJ1-2; 8 bases are a match to TRBD1. V lost 6 bases, J lost 3 bases, and 3 bases stayed unmatched. The CDR3 has 13 residues. The CDR3 sequence is CASRDRGDYGYTF. The CDR3, as DNA: TGTGCCAGCAGAGACAGGGGTGACTATGGCTACACCTTC.

This clonotype was detected only a few times. A much larger clone differs by one base, so this may be a read error. This chain connects TRBV2 to TRBJ1-3; possible D gene TRBD1, 6 bases. CDR1 is SNHLY and CDR2 is FYNNEI in the germline V gene. The V end was cut by 7 bases, the J end by 2 bases, with 18 bases between. The CDR3 covers 16 residues. CDR3 sequence reads: CASTDGWQGPGNTIYF. The CDR3 nucleotides are TGTGCCAGCACTGATGGATGGCAGGGGCCTGGAAACACCATATATTTT.